These 5 T cell receptor beta chains share one sample of origin, sequenced in a study of T cell changes during pregnancy in multiple sclerosis. TCRdb keeps only in-frame clones here, not all; method: immunoSEQ multiplex PCR. The sample has fewer than 85,000 clones; 93% are singletons. The material was peripheral blood, obtained in the second trimester of pregnancy. These TCRs come from a female donor with multiple sclerosis, enrolled in a pregnancy study.

The V call is TRBV10-2, the J call TRBJ2-1; D not resolved. Per germline, CDR1 WSHSY and CDR2 SAAADI. V lost 6 bases, J lost 7 bases, and 7 bases lay in between. This CDR3 region has 11 residues. The CDR3 sequence is CASSSRNEQFF. CDR3 coding DNA: TGCGCCAGCAGCTCACGGAATGAGCAGTTCTTC.

The V gene is TRBV9, the J gene TRBJ1-2; weak D call: TRBD1 (5 bases). Germline V CDR1 and CDR2: SGDLS, YYNGEE. The CDR3 runs 14 residues. The V gene lost 8 bases and the J gene lost 4 bases, with 18 bases spanning the gap. Here the CDR3 reads CASEAGVDGYGYTF. CDR3 in DNA: TGTGCCAGTGAAGCGGGGGTTGATGGCTATGGCTACACCTTC.

This sequence joins TRBV6-7 and TRBJ1-2; D is possibly TRBD1 (6 bases). TRBV6-7 is an ORF, and what it does is uncertain. V lost 6 bases, J lost 3 bases, and 17 bases lay in between. The CDR3 has 15 amino acids. The CDR3 sequence: CASSPRTAAHYGYTF. CDR3 DNA sequence: TGTGCCAGCAGCCCAAGGACAGCTGCTCACTATGGCTACACCTTC.

The J gene is TRBJ1-3, the V gene TRBV5-5, with 7 bases that match TRBD1. There are 16 residues in the CDR3. Losses at the gene ends were 4 bases for V and 3 bases for J; bases not matched to a gene: 10. Per the germline V gene, CDR1 is SGHKS and CDR2 is YYEKEE (reference sequence). CDR3: CASSPGDRVVGNTIYF. In nucleotides, the CDR3 is TGTGCCAGCAGCCCCGGCGACAGGGTAGTTGGAAACACCATATATTTT.

V gene TRBV25-1 combines with J gene TRBJ2-1, with 8 bases that match TRBD2. The germline CDR1 and CDR2 sequences are MGHDK and SYGVNS. The V and J ends lost 5 bases and 7 bases, in that order; junction bases with no gene match: 7. This CDR3 comprises 14 residues. This CDR3 is CASSSPGTRNEQFF. CDR3 nucleotides: TGTGCCAGCAGTAGCCCCGGGACTAGGAATGAGCAGTTCTTC.